These 11 T cell receptor beta chains were all obtained from the same sample, sequenced in a study of blood T cell repertoires in COVID-19. Sequencing was performed with immunoSEQ multiplex PCR; in TCRdb, only in-frame clones are kept and a portion is missing. The data show 64,000 or so clones, with around 79% seen just once and around 9.7% held by the top ten. Sequenced material: peripheral blood. All receptors derive from a human donor in a cohort sampled during active COVID-19.

The chain has TRBV5-6 and TRBJ2-3; TRBD1 aligns across 7 bases. The ends lost 2 bases at V and 1 base at J; junction bases unmatched: 10. The CDR3 is 17 amino acids. Per germline, CDR1 SGHDT and CDR2 YYEEEE. The DNA for the CDR3 is TGTGCCAGCAGCTTAGAGGGGGCGCAAGTCGGCACAGATACGCAGTATTTT. Translated, it gives CASSLEGAQVGTDTQYF.

In regard to this clone: Within the sample, other DNA sequences also encode this same CDR3. J is TRBJ2-7 and V is TRBV5-4; a possible D gene is TRBD2 (5 bases). V lost 8 bases, J lost 6 bases, and 24 bases lay in between. CDR3 size: 15 residues. In germline, CDR1 is SGHNT, CDR2 YYREEE (reference sequence). The CDR3 loop is CASSLIATQSREQYF. CDR3 bases: TGTGCCAGTAGCCTTATAGCGACCCAATCGCGCGAGCAGTACTTC. Together with reference TRBV5-4 and TRBJ2-7, the CDR3 gives the full variable domain: ETGVTQSPTHLIKTRGQQVTLRCSSQSGHNTVSWYQQALGQGPQFIFQYYREEENGRGNFPPRFSGLQFPNYSSELNVNALELDDSALYLCASSLIATQSREQYFGPGTRLTVT.

The chain joins TRBV6-6 to TRBJ2-7; possible D gene TRBD1, 6 bases. Looked up from germline, CDR1 is MNHNY and CDR2 is SVGAGI (reference sequence). The ends were cut back, 6 bases at V and 5 bases at J, with 20 bases in the middle. CDR3 size: 15 residues. The CDR3, as DNA: TGTGCCAGCAGGCCGGCGACAGGAAGGCGAAACGAGCAGTACTTC. Its protein product is CASRPATGRRNEQYF.

This clone was counted a single time. This chain joins TRBV5-4 and TRBJ2-3; 7 bases map to TRBD2. The V segment lost 5 bases and the J segment 3 bases; nucleotides outside the gene matches: 9. Per the germline V gene, CDR1 is SGHNT and CDR2 is YYREEE (reference sequence). The CDR3 is 15 amino acids. The CDR3 reads CASRRSGIGTDTQYF. Here the CDR3 DNA reads TGTGCCAGCAGACGGAGCGGGATAGGGACAGATACGCAGTATTTT. Full variable domain (missing parts from reference TRBV5-4 and TRBJ2-3): ETGVTQSPTHLIKTRGQQVTLRCSSQSGHNTVSWYQQALGQGPQFIFQYYREEENGRGNFPPRFSGLQFPNYSSELNVNALELDDSALYLCASRRSGIGTDTQYFGPGTRLTVL.

This chain connects TRBV7-3 to TRBJ2-1; 9 positions match TRBD2. V was pared by 1 base and J by 8 bases, with 6 bases of the junction left unmatched. CDR3 length: 15 amino acids. Germline loops: CDR1 SGHTA, CDR2 FQGTGA. Here the CDR3 reads CASSLNSGSLDEQFF. In DNA, the CDR3 is TGTGCCAGCAGCTTAAATAGCGGGAGTTTAGATGAGCAGTTCTTC.

The chain is built from TRBV4-3 and TRBJ2-1, with 10 bases lining up with TRBD2. Trimming cost V 3 bases and J 10 bases; bases outside gene matches: 12. Germline CDR1 is LGHNA and CDR2 is YSLEER. The CDR3 runs to 16 residues. CDR3 DNA: TGCGCCAGCAGCCAGGCGGGACTAGCGCCTGGGGGGGAGCAGTTCTTC. This sequence encodes CASSQAGLAPGGEQFF.

The chain carries TRBV30 and TRBJ1-1; TRBD1 is a possible D gene (6 bases). The length of the CDR3 is 12 residues. CDR1 GTSNPN and CDR2 SVGIG come from the germline V gene (reference sequence). The ends were cut back, 1 base at V and 8 bases at J, with 11 bases in the middle. CDR3 in amino acids: CAWSGTGTEAFF. For the CDR3, the DNA is TGTGCCTGGAGTGGAACAGGGACAGAAGCTTTCTTT.

CDR3 nucleotides: TGTGCCACCGATAAGCGGGAGGGCCTTTTGGGGTACACAGATACGCAGTATTTT. Protein sequence: CATDKREGLLGYTDTQYF. The V and J genes are TRBV28 and TRBJ2-3, with 10 positions matching TRBD2. V lost 10 bases to trimming and J lost 2 bases; unmatched junction nucleotides: 18. The CDR3 consists of 18 residues. Germline loops: CDR1 MDHEN, CDR2 SYDVKM.

The V call is TRBV7-8, the J call TRBJ2-7; D is ambiguous. Trimming took off 5 bases at V and 2 bases at J, with 10 bases between the two ends. This CDR3 has 13 residues. CDR1 and CDR2 (germline): SGHVS, FQNEAQ. The CDR3 region is CASSHSNPYEQYF. In nucleotides, the CDR3 is TGTGCCAGCAGCCACAGTAACCCCTACGAGCAGTACTTC.

The CDR3 region is CASSPLSGQGRTYEQYF. The CDR3 DNA reads as TGTGCCAGCAGCCCACTATCGGGACAGGGGCGAACCTACGAGCAGTACTTC. The genes are TRBV7-9 and TRBJ2-7, with 10 positions matching TRBD1. The V gene end was trimmed by 5 bases and the J gene end by 2 bases; junction bases not matched to a gene: 12. This CDR3 is built from 17 residues. Per germline, CDR1 SEHNR and CDR2 FQNEAQ (reference sequence). The full variable domain, rest sourced from reference TRBV7-9 and TRBJ2-7, is DTGVSQNPRHKITKRGQNVTFRCDPISEHNRLYWYRQTLGQGPEFLTYFQNEAQLEKSRLLSDRFSAERPKGSFSTLEIQRTEQGDSAMYLCASSPLSGQGRTYEQYFGPGTRLTVT.

The V gene is TRBV20-1, the J gene TRBJ1-6, with 10 bases fitting TRBD1. Germline V CDR1 and CDR2: DFQATT, SNEGSKA (reference sequence). V shed 3 bases and J 7 bases; nucleotides not matched to a gene: 6. This CDR3 is built from 15 residues. The CDR3 sequence: CSASARQGANSPLHF. As DNA, the CDR3 is TGCAGTGCTAGTGCTCGACAGGGGGCCAATTCACCCCTCCACTTT.